Shown below are 8 T cell receptor beta chains from a single sample sequenced in a study of Graves' ophthalmopathy and Graves' hyperthyroidism. Amplification of TCR beta CDR3 regions used RNA transcripts. HTBI-primed first-round RT-PCR preceded second-round multiplex PCR. Each CDR3 protein is one row after TCRdb ran MiXCR on the multiplex PCR reads. The table has 900,000 to 1,200,000 distinct CDR3 sequences, about 38% seen once; the top ten hold over 8.5%. Sequencing was carried out using peripheral blood or thyroid tissue (not recorded which). These receptors were taken from an adult man with Graves' hyperthyroidism.

This clonotype was seen at least ten times. This rearrangement joins TRBV20-1 to TRBJ2-6; D gene ambiguous. V dropped 0 bases and J dropped 0 bases, with 6 bases sitting between them. The germline V gene has CDR1 DFQATT and CDR2 SNEGSKA (reference sequence). CDR3 length equals 15 residues. This CDR3 reads CSARDRASGANVLTF. The CDR3 DNA follows: TGCAGTGCTAGAGATAGGGCCTCTGGGGCCAACGTCCTGACTTTC.

In the case of this clonotype: One junction end disagrees with the germline gene, perhaps due to a read error. V usage is TRBV12-3 or TRBV12-4 and J usage is TRBJ2-5; 7 bases align to TRBD1. CDR3 size: 16 residues. The CDR3 sequence is CASRRYGQDLQGTQYF. CDR3 sequence (DNA): TGTGCCAGCAGGAGGTACGGACAGGACCTACAAGGGACCCAGTACTTC.

The chain carries TRBV7-2 and TRBJ1-1; D is possibly TRBD1 (6 bases). Trimming left V 4 bases short and J 4 bases short, with 13 bases between. The CDR3 is 14 amino acids. Germline V CDR1 and CDR2: SGHTA, FQGNSA. The chain's CDR3 is CASSWGHLSTEAFF. Here the CDR3 DNA reads TGTGCCAGCAGCTGGGGACACCTAAGCACTGAAGCTTTCTTT. Full variable domain (missing parts from reference TRBV7-2 and TRBJ1-1): GAGVSQSPSNKVTEKGKDVELRCDPISGHTALYWYRQSLGQGLEFLIYFQGNSAPDKSGLPSDRFSAERTGGSVSTLTIQRTQQEDSAVYLCASSWGHLSTEAFFGQGTRLTVV.

Worth noting for this clonotype: With a much larger clone just one base away, this may be a read error. The rearrangement uses TRBV13 and TRBJ2-7; D is unclear. The germline CDR1 and CDR2 sequences are PRHDT and FYEKMQ (reference sequence). V was cut by 5 bases and J by 7 bases, with 12 bases left in between. This CDR3 spans 12 amino acids. Here the CDR3 DNA reads TGTGCCAGCAGCACCCTCCGCGAGGAGCAGTACTTC. Translated: CASSTLREEQYF.

This clonotype has a count of ten or more. The genes are TRBV12-3 or TRBV12-4 and TRBJ1-1; 9 nucleotides match TRBD1. Trimming at V came to 1 base and at J to 10 bases, leaving 10 bases not matched to a gene. The CDR3 sequence is 15 residues long. The CDR3 sequence: CASSLDTGGTRRAFF. CDR3 in DNA: TGTGCCAGCAGTTTAGACACAGGGGGCACAAGGAGAGCTTTCTTT.

CDR3 residues: CSAARQDLSGTQYF. The DNA of the CDR3 is TGCAGTGCTGCCAGACAGGACTTATCCGGGACCCAGTACTTC. The chain joins TRBV20-1 to TRBJ2-5; possibly TRBD1 for D (6 bases). This CDR3 comprises 14 residues. Germline V CDR1 and CDR2: DFQATT, SNEGSKA (reference sequence). V was cut by 5 bases and J by 7 bases, with 20 bases left in between.

The V and J genes are TRBV6-5 and TRBJ2-2; TRBD2 matches 11 bases. CDR1 MNHEY and CDR2 SVGAGI come from the germline V gene. The ends lost 4 bases at V and 7 bases at J; junction bases unmatched: 5. The CDR3 is made up of 15 amino acids. CDR3 amino acids: CASSSVAGGHGELFF. The CDR3 region has the DNA TGTGCCAGCAGTTCCGTAGCGGGGGGGCACGGGGAGCTGTTTTTT.

A note on this clonotype: Just one base apart from a much larger clone, this may be a read error. The CDR3 nucleotides are TGCAGTGCTAGAAATCAGCAGCGGGCCTCCTACGAGCAGTACTTC. As protein: CSARNQQRASYEQYF. The chain joins TRBV20-1 to TRBJ2-7, with a possible D match to TRBD2 (6 bases). The germline V gene has CDR1 DFQATT and CDR2 SNEGSKA (reference sequence). Deletions cut 2 bases from V and 0 bases from J, with 14 bases between. The CDR3 is 15 amino acids.